The clone carrying this T cell receptor beta chain was found many times. As yet, its antigen is unknown. This entry is derived from a study of molecular identifiers for immune sequencing clone quantification. General observations from the study: It was shown that clones above 20 RNA copies held over 99% of effector molecules, but under 1% in naive cells. One cell's worth of spiked Jurkat TCR RNA was reportedly detectable among roughly 1 million naive cells.

As CD8+CD4-CCR7+CD45RA+ cells, naive CD8 T cells were sorted. TCRdb processed the PCR reads anew with MiXCR; each CDR3 protein has one entry. This table holds about 320,000 distinct CDR3 sequences, roughly 23% found once. The germline CDR1 and CDR2 sequences are MNHEY and SVGEGT. J was trimmed by 4 bases and V by 7 bases; bases with no gene match: 5. There are 15 residues in the CDR3. V and J are TRBV6-2 or TRBV6-3 and TRBJ2-3; TRBD2 aligns across 13 bases. Sequences were obtained from naive CD8+ T cells from blood, with Jurkat cell RNA spiked in. The subset is: FACS-sorted CD8+CD4-CCR7+CD45RA+ naive T cells. The TCR was taken from a human donor in good health. Some libraries in this study had Jurkat cell RNA spiked in. CDR3 sequence reads: CASTEGLAGPDTQYF. The CDR3 bases are TGTGCCAGCACCGAGGGACTAGCGGGGCCAGATACGCAGTATTTT.